This T cell receptor (beta chain) stems from a study of memory CD4+ T cells and cytomegalovirus serostatus. Study summary: This sample comes from healthy Belgian adults, eight to ten CMV seropositive, under 25 seronegative.

The protocol was immunoSEQ multiplex PCR, while the TCRdb copy is restricted to in-frame clones and leaves out a portion. The table has tens of thousands of clones, 70% to 80% seen once. This clone was recorded a few times. Its cognate antigen is unknown. The sort gate was single viable CD3+CD4+CD8-CD45RO+ cells for memory CD4+ T cells. CMV serostatus came from serum IgG against pp150, pp28, p38, p52. The study, taken as a whole, reports: Suggested: most of the CMV-linked TCR signature lies in CD4+ memory cells.

The CDR3 sequence is 12 residues long. Germline V gene lookup returns CDR1 SQVTM and CDR2 ANQGSEA. V dropped 6 bases and J dropped 8; count of bases not matched to a gene: 7. The V call is TRBV29-1, the J call TRBJ1-2; 9 nucleotides line up with TRBD1. The material sequenced was memory CD4+ T cells from blood. This sequence originates from an adult in good health and CMV-seronegative. The CDR3 spells CSVSDRGEGYTF. The CDR3 nucleotides read TGCAGCGTCTCGGACAGGGGTGAGGGCTACACCTTC. Full variable domain (outside the CDR3, taken from reference TRBV29-1 and TRBJ1-2): SAVISQKPSRDICQRGTSLTIQCQVDSQVTMMFWYRQQPGQSLTLIATANQGSEATYESGFVIDKFPISRPNLTFSTLTVSNMSPEDSSIYLCSVSDRGEGYTFGSGTRLTVV.